One and the same sample provided the 16 T cell receptor beta chains below, sequenced in a study of blood T cell repertoires in COVID-19. Measured with immunoSEQ multiplex PCR; TCRdb has only the in-frame clones, and not every one. This sample has 50,000 or so clones, with about 92% found just once. The specimen was peripheral blood. Receptors originate from a man in his 60s with COVID-19, enrolled during active disease.

This clone was recorded once. The J gene is TRBJ2-5, the V gene TRBV5-8; the D is unclear. The CDR3 runs 14 residues. Germline V gene lookup returns CDR1 SGHTS and CDR2 YDEGEE. Trimming stripped 0 bases from V and 3 bases from J, with 9 bases between. The CDR3 DNA reads TGTGCCAGCAGCTTGGGTCAGAATAAAGAGACCCAGTACTTC. Protein product: CASSLGQNKETQYF. Together with reference TRBV5-8 and TRBJ2-5, the CDR3 gives the full variable domain: EAGVTQSPTHLIKTRGQQATLRCSPISGHTSVYWYQQALGLGLQFLLWYDEGEERNRGNFPPRFSGRQFPNYSSELNVNALELEDSALYLCASSLGQNKETQYFGPGTRLLVL.

This chain connects TRBV30 to TRBJ1-4; 7 positions match TRBD1. The V gene end was trimmed by 3 bases and the J gene end by 0 bases; junction bases not matched to a gene: 16. Germline CDR1 reads GTSNPN; CDR2 reads SVGIG (reference sequence). There are 19 residues in the CDR3. The CDR3 region is CAWRGRGTLKYATNEKLFF. The DNA for the CDR3 is TGTGCCTGGAGGGGCAGGGGGACTTTAAAATATGCAACTAATGAAAAACTGTTTTTT.

A single count supports this clone. The chain couples TRBV7-9 to TRBJ1-3, with no clear D. Per the germline V gene, CDR1 is SEHNR and CDR2 is FQNEAQ (reference sequence). V dropped 3 bases and J dropped 4 bases, with 16 bases sitting between them. CDR3 length: 16 residues. The CDR3 here is CASSFGGPEMGNTIYF. As DNA, the CDR3 is TGTGCCAGCAGCTTCGGAGGCCCGGAGATGGGAAACACCATATATTTT. Variable domain in full (rest from reference TRBV7-9 and TRBJ1-3): DTGVSQNPRHKITKRGQNVTFRCDPISEHNRLYWYRQTLGQGPEFLTYFQNEAQLEKSRLLSDRFSAERPKGSFSTLEIQRTEQGDSAMYLCASSFGGPEMGNTIYFGEGSWLTVV.

The genes are TRBV18 and TRBJ1-6; 7 bases map to TRBD1. The CDR3 contains 16 residues. Trimming at V came to 3 bases and at J to 9 bases, leaving 11 bases not matched to a gene. Germline values: CDR1 KGHSH, CDR2 LQKENI. The CDR3: CASSPYGTAEGSPLHF. In nucleotides, the CDR3 is TGTGCCAGCTCACCGTATGGGACAGCGGAAGGTTCACCCCTCCACTTT. The full variable domain, its missing parts supplied by reference TRBV18 and TRBJ1-6, is NAGVMQNPRHLVRRRGQEARLRCSPMKGHSHVYWYRQLPEEGLKFMVYLQKENIIDESGMPKERFSAEFPKEGPSILRIQQVVRGDSAAYFCASSPYGTAEGSPLHFGNGTRLTVT.

The genes are TRBV28 and TRBJ1-5; the match to TRBD1 covers 8 bases. Trimming cost V 3 bases and J 9 bases; bases outside gene matches: 7. Germline-derived CDR1 and CDR2 are MDHEN and SYDVKM. The CDR3 extends over 14 amino acids. The CDR3 nucleotides read TGTGCCAGCAGTTTGGACAGGGTCTTTGGGCCCCAGCATTTT. This translates into CASSLDRVFGPQHF.

The rearrangement joins TRBV11-2 to TRBJ1-2, with 8 bases fitting TRBD1. The CDR3 is made up of 14 amino acids. In germline, CDR1 is SGHAT, CDR2 FQNNGV. After removal of 3 bases from V and 6 bases from J, the junction contained 6 bases not matched to a gene. CDR3 sequence (DNA): TGTGCCAGCAGCTTGTATGGACAGGGCGATGGCTACACCTTC. Amino acid sequence: CASSLYGQGDGYTF. The full variable domain, its missing parts supplied by reference TRBV11-2 and TRBJ1-2, is EAGVAQSPRYKIIEKRQSVAFWCNPISGHATLYWYQQILGQGPKLLIQFQNNGVVDDSQLPKDRFSAERLKGVDSTLKIQPAKLEDSAVYLCASSLYGQGDGYTFGSGTRLTVV.

CDR3 DNA: TGTGCCAGCAGCCAAGAACTTACCTCTGGGGCCAACGTCCTGACTTTC. It codes for CASSQELTSGANVLTF. The chain carries TRBV3-1 (or the pseudogene TRBV3-2) and TRBJ2-6; unclear D gene. The CDR3 spans 16 residues. Germline loops: CDR1 LGHDT, CDR2 YNNKEL (reference sequence). V was shortened by 0 bases and J by 0 bases, with 6 bases between the two germline ends.

The rearrangement joins TRBV28 to TRBJ2-7; 13 bases map to TRBD2. Trimming removed 6 bases from V and 0 bases from J; junction bases left unmatched: 5. This CDR3 has 16 amino acids. Looked up from germline, CDR1 is MDHEN and CDR2 is SYDVKM. CDR3 coding DNA: TGTGCCAGCAGGAGTGGACTAGCGGGAGACTCCTACGAGCAGTACTTC. This codes for CASRSGLAGDSYEQYF.

The chain couples TRBV10-3 to TRBJ2-1; 10 bases are a match to TRBD1. There are 16 residues in the CDR3. With V trimmed by 3 bases and J by 3 bases, 5 bases remained unmatched. Germline CDR1 is ENHRY and CDR2 is SYGVKD. CDR3 sequence reads: CAISDYDRGHYNEQFF. The CDR3 DNA is TGTGCCATCAGTGACTATGACAGGGGGCACTACAATGAGCAGTTCTTC.

The J gene is TRBJ1-5, the V gene TRBV2; D unclear. Germline CDR1 SNHLY, CDR2 FYNNEI. The CDR3 is 15 residues long. V dropped 3 bases and J dropped 4 bases, with 13 bases sitting between them. CDR3 bases: TGTGCCAGCAGTGATCAGGCCCGGGGAAATCAGCCCCAGCATTTT. It translates to CASSDQARGNQPQHF. Variable domain in full (rest from reference TRBV2 and TRBJ1-5): EPEVTQTPSHQVTQMGQEVILRCVPISNHLYFYWYRQILGQKVEFLVSFYNNEISEKSEIFDDQFSVERPDGSNFTLKIRSTKLEDSAMYFCASSDQARGNQPQHFGDGTRLSIL.

This chain joins TRBV27 and TRBJ2-7, with TRBD2 identical over 13 bases. This CDR3 comprises 15 residues. The germline V gene encodes CDR1 MNHEY and CDR2 SMNVEV (reference sequence). Trimming at V came to 4 bases and at J to 2 bases, leaving 2 bases not matched to a gene. The CDR3 DNA follows: TGTGCCAGCAGTTCGACTAGCGGGGGGCCCTACGAGCAGTACTTC. Protein sequence: CASSSTSGGPYEQYF.

The gene calls are TRBV3-1 (or the pseudogene TRBV3-2) and TRBJ2-1; 8 nucleotides match TRBD2. From germline, CDR1 is LGHDT and CDR2 YNNKEL (reference sequence). With V trimmed by 7 bases and J by 3 bases, 14 bases remained unmatched. The CDR3 is 17 amino acids. CDR3 region: CASTPWGGAGDYNEQFF. The DNA for the CDR3 is TGTGCCAGCACCCCATGGGGGGGAGCGGGGGACTACAATGAGCAGTTCTTC.

J is TRBJ1-3 and V is TRBV19; no definite D call. Trimming left V 6 bases short and J 1 base short, with 13 bases between. This CDR3 region has 15 residues. Per germline, CDR1 LNHDA and CDR2 SQIVND (reference sequence). The CDR3 spells CASSPIGSSGNTIYF. The CDR3 region has the DNA TGTGCCAGTAGCCCGATCGGGAGTTCTGGAAACACCATATATTTT.

The gene calls are TRBV5-5 and TRBJ2-5; the D is unclear. V was pared by 3 bases and J by 1 base, with 13 bases between. The CDR3 totals 15 residues. In germline, CDR1 is SGHKS, CDR2 YYEKEE (reference sequence). The CDR3, as DNA: TGTGCCAGCAGCTCCGCCCCGAGCATCCAAGAGACCCAGTACTTC. Its protein is CASSSAPSIQETQYF.

The CDR3 region has the DNA TGTGCCAGCAGTGAAGCGGGCCGTGGTTCTGGTGGCTACACCTTC. It translates to CASSEAGRGSGGYTF. The chain is built from TRBV6-1 and TRBJ1-2; unclear D gene. This CDR3 region has 15 residues. Germline lookup yields CDR1 MNHNS and CDR2 SASEGT. V was trimmed by 0 bases and J by 7 bases, leaving 15 bases between them.

This clone was detected only once. In DNA, the CDR3 is TGTGCCAGCAGGTTTCCAAGCCCCAATTCACCCCTCCACTTT. Translating gives CASRFPSPNSPLHF. The chain employs TRBV27 and TRBJ1-6; D gene uncertain. Trimming removed 6 bases at V and 7 bases at J, with 13 bases between. Germline values: CDR1 MNHEY, CDR2 SMNVEV (reference sequence). CDR3 length: 14 residues.